This T cell receptor (beta chain) was obtained from a study of regulatory T cells in long-lasting Graves disease. The V end was cut by 0 bases, the J end by 2 bases, with 15 bases between. Per germline, CDR1 MNHEY and CDR2 SMNVEV (reference sequence). The CDR3 length is 17 residues. Time point indicated: newly diagnosed GD, antithyroid drugs for less than 3 months. Isolated PBMC RNA provided the starting material for the TCR library. This clonotype was found many times. CDR3-region Arm-PCR and iRepertoire HTBI primers produced the TCR beta libraries. TCRdb reprocessed the multiplex PCR reads via MiXCR and lists one record per CDR3 protein. The sample yields under 500,000 distinct CDR3 sequences, roughly 15% seen once. A further study also used this sample, focusing on T cells in Graves' hyperthyroidism and ophthalmopathy.

The sequence derives from a woman aged 25 to 45 with Graves disease. Sequences were derived from peripheral blood mononuclear cells (PBMCs), sampled at new diagnosis, from a patient treated with antithyroid drugs. The V gene is TRBV27, the J gene TRBJ2-3; D possibly corresponds to TRBD1 (5 bases). The CDR3: CASSLSITGSFTDTQYF. The CDR3 nucleotides read TGTGCCAGCAGTTTATCAATAACAGGATCCTTCACAGATACGCAGTATTTT.